This TCR beta chain was identified in a study of OX40 agonist ivuxolimab in advanced cancers. Regarding the study in general: Ivuxolimab, which targeted the costimulatory receptor OX40 (CD134), was an agonistic, fully human IgG2 monoclonal antibody. The point of sequencing TCRbeta in the periphery was to test whether ivuxolimab changed TCR sequence diversity and drove clonal T-cell expansion. Of the approximately 54 dose-escalation patients, hepatocellular carcinoma was present in about 20, melanoma in some 15, renal cell carcinoma in 9 and head and neck cancer in 9. Prior anti-PD-1, anti-PD-L1 or anti-CTLA-4 therapy was permitted, and checkpoint inhibitors had been received by about 36% of dose-escalation patients. Intravenous ivuxolimab was administered to patients every 2 weeks at six dose levels: 0.01, 0.1, 0.3, 1.5, 3 and 10 mg/kg. The paper covers the monotherapy dose-escalation part of the phase I ivuxolimab trial, which included N of about 50 patients. Partial responses occurred in three dose-escalation patients, of whom one had hepatocellular carcinoma and two had cutaneous melanoma. The dose-escalation cohort was about 86% male with a mean age of about 65 years, ranging from roughly 23 to 79.

A word on this clone: There is no known antigen for this receptor. Base-call qualities are not available, and no considerably larger clone is one nucleotide away.

To sequence the TCRbeta CDR3 region, genomic DNA was isolated from the sorted cells. The immunoSEQ Assay was used to sequence the TCRbeta CDR3 regions. Entries here come from immuneACCESS through TCRdb and include only in-frame sequences with V and J called. Some clones fail to appear in such tables; in the studies checked, an unresolved V gene covers under half of the shortfall, and the cause of the remainder is unknown. The sample yields tens of thousands of clones; about 93% were counted once. Of the sample, around an eighth is held by the ten largest clones. Measured from the cysteine to the phenylalanine, the CDR3 is 15 residues long. Of all the DNA, just the CDR3 is kept, 45 bases in frame from base 1. The junction shows trimming of 0 bases on V and 2 bases on J, plus 6 bases between the germline ends. CDR1 is given as SGHDT and CDR2 as YYEEEE, both from the germline V gene. Paper-wide results and their limitations: At doses of 0.1 to 3.0 mg/kg, clonal expansion of both CD4+ and CD8+ blood T cells was observed from baseline to week 6. After ivuxolimab, CD8+ T cells had more expanded clones than CD4+ T cells on average. In the 0.1-3.0 mg/kg groups, partial responders were among the patients with the lowest normalized peripheral clonal expansion, particularly in CD8+ T cells. Which antigens the clonally expanded peripheral T cells were specific for was not determined. Low levels of normalized T-cell clonal expansion were also seen in some nonresponding patients.

The trial excluded patients who had a history of autoimmune disease or were on systemic immunosuppression. Peripheral blood for TCR sequencing was collected from all dose cohorts at baseline, on cycle 4 day 1, and on cycle 7 day 1. The samples were drawn from a first-in-human, open-label, multicenter phase I dose-escalation trial of ivuxolimab. Adults with locally advanced or metastatic melanoma, renal cell carcinoma, hepatocellular carcinoma or head and neck squamous cell carcinoma were enrolled in the trial. Before TCR sequencing, CD4+ T cells and CD8+ T cells were sorted from peripheral blood as separate populations.

The chain is assembled from TRBV5-6 and TRBJ2-6; matching of 6 bases hints at TRBD2 as the D gene. Sequenced material: CD4+ or CD8+ T cells sorted from blood, taken in a trial of the OX40 agonist ivuxolimab. The sequence was obtained from an adult with an advanced solid tumor such as melanoma, head and neck, liver or kidney cancer. The CDR3 region has the sequence CASSLAGAGANVLTF. The sequenced DNA is TGTGCCAGCAGCTTGGCGGGGGCTGGGGCCAACGTCCTGACTTTC. The full variable domain, with segments outside the CDR3 supplied by the reference TRBV5-6 and TRBJ2-6 proteins, appears as DAGVTQSPTHLIKTRGQQVTLRCSPKSGHDTVSWYQQALGQGPQFIFQYYEEEERQRGNFPDRFSGHQFPNYSSELNVNALLLGDSALYLCASSLAGAGANVLTFGAGSRLTVL.